Listed below are T cell receptor beta chains from one sample, sequenced in a study of blood T cell repertoires in COVID-19. Using immunoSEQ multiplex PCR, the repertoire was profiled, and TCRdb retains in-frame clones only, with some absent. The sample holds 130,000 or so clones, 55% to 75% seen once. The specimen sequenced was peripheral blood. The receptor source for this set is a woman between 70 and 85 years old with acute or convalescent COVID-19. Both conserved end residues are trimmed from each CDR3. Each record gives: CDR3 protein, CDR3 length, V gene, clone size. Only some rows state a clone size, as once, few, many or a class for expanded clones.

CDR3: ASSPVGEEWEGGYT
length: 14
V: TRBV13
size: -

CDR3: ASRTPGGGDSYGYT
length: 14
V: TRBV28
size: few

CDR3: ASSGGRRDQPQH
length: 12
V: TRBV2
size: -

CDR3: ASSVVGSGHQETQY
length: 14
V: TRBV9
size: -

CDR3: ASSSWQGGSYNEQF
length: 14
V: TRBV7-8
size: -

CDR3: ASSPKAENTEAF
length: 12
V: TRBV18
size: few

CDR3: ASRWSDNEKLF
length: 11
V: TRBV5-1
size: -

CDR3: ASSLVSGTEAF
length: 11
V: TRBV5-6
size: -

CDR3: AWSGGLQETQY
length: 11
V: TRBV30
size: few

CDR3: ASSRRVGGTGYGNEQF
length: 16
V: TRBV18
size: -

CDR3: ASTPSTGYGYT
length: 11
V: TRBV7-2
size: -